One sample yielded the 14 T cell receptor beta chains listed below, sequenced in a study of Ad26.COV2.S vaccination and SARS-CoV-2 variants. TCRdb's copy holds only in-frame clones and misses some; the assay was immunoSEQ multiplex PCR. Of approximately 460,000 clones listed, 70% to 90% are singletons. The treatment here: some 20 received Ad26.COV2.S at low or high dose, single or two shots; about 5 received placebo; per-sample allocation not given. Samples came from day 63 after the first vaccine or placebo injection. This sample comprised peripheral blood, obtained in a trial of Ad26.COV2.S vaccine versus placebo. These receptors all stem from a person between 18 and 59 years old who received the Ad26.COV2.S COVID-19 vaccine or a placebo.

Of note for this clone: This sample also contains other DNA sequences that code for the same CDR3. The chain uses TRBV12-3 or TRBV12-4 and TRBJ2-5; unclear D gene. The CDR3 has 12 residues. Trimming stripped 5 bases from V and 2 bases from J, with 6 bases between. The DNA of the CDR3 is TGTGCCAGCAGTCTCGGTCAAGAGACCCAGTACTTC. It codes for CASSLGQETQYF.

J is TRBJ2-3 and V is TRBV28; TRBD1 or TRBD2 may be the D gene (7 bases each). CDR1 and CDR2 from the germline V gene are MDHEN and SYDVKM. CDR3 length: 16 amino acids. V dropped 7 bases and J dropped 2 bases, with 19 bases sitting between them. The CDR3: CASTPQGRGVTDTQYF. The CDR3 nucleotides are TGTGCCAGCACCCCACAGGGGAGGGGCGTCACAGATACGCAGTATTTT.

The rearrangement uses TRBV7-9 and TRBJ1-1; possible D gene TRBD1, 6 bases. The ends were cut back, 6 bases at V and 6 bases at J, with 14 bases in the middle. The CDR3 consists of 13 residues. Germline-derived CDR1 and CDR2 are SEHNR and FQNEAQ (reference sequence). Here the CDR3 DNA reads TGTGCCAGCAGGGTCACAGGGCTCGCTGAAGCTTTCTTT. Translating it yields CASRVTGLAEAFF.

This chain uses TRBV28 with TRBJ2-1; possible D gene TRBD1, 6 bases. The CDR3 covers 15 residues. V was pared by 5 bases and J by 0 bases, with 11 bases between. Germline CDR1 MDHEN, CDR2 SYDVKM. In DNA, the CDR3 is TGTGCCAGCAGTCATGGACAGTTCTCCTACAATGAGCAGTTCTTC. It encodes CASSHGQFSYNEQFF.

The genes are TRBV2 and TRBJ2-1; 11 bases align to TRBD1. CDR1 is SNHLY and CDR2 is FYNNEI in the germline V gene. CDR3 length equals 15 residues. V dropped 6 bases and J dropped 6; count of bases not matched to a gene: 7. The CDR3 DNA follows: TGTGCCAGCAGCGCATGGACAGGGGGCCTCAATGAGCAGTTCTTC. Translating gives CASSAWTGGLNEQFF.

This chain uses TRBV5-1 with TRBJ2-1; a possible D gene is TRBD2 (6 bases). CDR1 and CDR2 from the germline V gene are SGHRS and YFSETQ. This CDR3 has 15 residues. Deletions cut 0 bases from V and 2 bases from J, with 9 bases between. CDR3 loop: CASSLAAGTYNEQFF. The CDR3 nucleotides are TGCGCCAGCAGCTTGGCGGCGGGAACCTACAATGAGCAGTTCTTC.

J is TRBJ1-1 and V is TRBV6-1, with a possible D match to TRBD1 (5 bases). CDR3 length: 12 amino acids. V lost 6 bases, J lost 3 bases, and 8 bases lay in between. Per the germline V gene, CDR1 is MNHNS and CDR2 is SASEGT. In DNA form, the CDR3 reads TGTGCCAGCAGGCAGGGCGACACTGAAGCTTTCTTT. Encoded protein: CASRQGDTEAFF.

This clone showed up just once. The J gene is TRBJ2-5, the V gene TRBV4-3; D unresolved. The CDR3 runs 15 residues. V dropped 0 bases and J dropped 5 bases, with 13 bases sitting between them. Germline assignment: CDR1 LGHNA and CDR2 YSLEER. CDR3 sequence: CASSQEDLGRETQYF. The CDR3 DNA is TGCGCCAGCAGCCAAGAGGACCTGGGCAGGGAGACCCAGTACTTC.

The chain couples TRBV19 to TRBJ1-5; maybe TRBD1 (6 bases). Looked up from germline, CDR1 is LNHDA and CDR2 is SQIVND (reference sequence). The CDR3 contains 17 residues. Trimming pared 1 base from V and 1 base from J, leaving 14 bases between. This CDR3 reads CASSIGGQKGSNQPQHF. The CDR3 DNA reads TGTGCCAGTAGTATAGGGGGACAAAAGGGAAGCAATCAGCCCCAGCATTTT.

The chain joins TRBV6-1 to TRBJ1-2, with a tentative D call TRBD1 (5 bases). Germline V lookup: CDR1 MNHNS, CDR2 SASEGT. CDR3 length: 14 amino acids. V was pared by 1 base and J by 4 bases, with 10 bases between. This CDR3 reads CASSEVTGLYGYTF. The CDR3 DNA follows: TGTGCCAGCAGTGAAGTCACAGGCCTCTATGGCTACACCTTC.

J is TRBJ2-2 and V is TRBV27, with D unclear. This CDR3 is 13 amino acids long. Germline loops: CDR1 MNHEY, CDR2 SMNVEV (reference sequence). Trimming took off 4 bases at V and 5 bases at J, with 8 bases between the two ends. The CDR3: CASSYTRTGELFF. CDR3 sequence (DNA): TGTGCCAGCAGTTATACAAGAACCGGGGAGCTGTTTTTT.

This rearrangement joins TRBV5-1 to TRBJ2-5, with D possibly being TRBD1 or TRBD2 (6 bases each). V lost 8 bases to trimming and J lost 0 bases, with 11 bases between them. CDR1 and CDR2 from the germline V gene are SGHRS and YFSETQ. This CDR3 is 13 amino acids long. CDR3 sequence: CASQRGDQETQYF. DNA for the CDR3: TGCGCCAGTCAGAGGGGGGACCAAGAGACCCAGTACTTC.

V gene TRBV5-1 combines with J gene TRBJ2-7; no clear D. Germline CDR1 is SGHRS and CDR2 is YFSETQ. V shed 4 bases and J shed 4 bases, with 6 bases lying between them. CDR3 size: 11 residues. The CDR3 loop is CASSIQYEQYF. The CDR3 coding sequence is TGCGCCAGCAGCATTCAGTACGAGCAGTACTTC.

J is TRBJ1-2 and V is TRBV3-1 (or the pseudogene TRBV3-2), with a tentative D call TRBD1 (6 bases). Per the germline V gene, CDR1 is LGHDT and CDR2 is YNNKEL (reference sequence). The V and J ends lost 1 base and 1 base respectively, with 10 bases between them. This CDR3 is 15 amino acids long. CDR3 in amino acids: CASSQGNRDNYGYTF. DNA of the CDR3: TGTGCCAGCAGCCAAGGCAACAGGGATAACTATGGCTACACCTTC.